This entry is about one T cell receptor beta chain. Profiled with immunoSEQ multiplex PCR; TCRdb holds only in-frame clones, not every one. The top ten hold 16% of the sample, which has about 110,000 clones, approximately 85% seen once. This entry comes from a study of blood T cell repertoires in COVID-19. V lost 4 bases, J lost 7 bases, and 6 bases stayed unmatched. There are 15 residues in the CDR3. Germline assignment: CDR1 SGHAT and CDR2 FQDESV (reference sequence). The receptor was isolated from a woman aged 55-69 years with acute or convalescent COVID-19. The chain carries TRBV11-1 and TRBJ1-6, with 8 bases matching TRBD1. Specimen: peripheral blood. CDR3 in amino acids: CASSSSTGVNSPLHF. The CDR3 nucleotides read TGTGCCAGCAGCTCATCGACAGGGGTGAATTCACCCCTCCACTTT.